One and the same sample provided the 21 T cell receptor beta chains below, sequenced in a study of blood T cell repertoires in COVID-19. The repertoire was sequenced with immunoSEQ multiplex PCR; TCRdb's copy has only in-frame clones and lacks some. The table records about 190,000 clones, approximately 90% of them present only once. Sequencing was carried out using peripheral blood. Source of these receptors: a man aged 25 to 45 with acute or convalescent COVID-19.

The genes are TRBV5-4 and TRBJ2-3, with unresolved D. Per germline, CDR1 SGHNT and CDR2 YYREEE (reference sequence). Trimming cost V 5 bases and J 2 bases, with 6 bases left between them. This CDR3 is built from 12 residues. CDR3 sequence: CASRSFTDTQYF. CDR3 in DNA: TGTGCCAGCAGATCCTTCACAGATACGCAGTATTTT.

The CDR3 DNA reads TGTGCCAGCAGCCCATCATTAGGCGGGGGGCAAGAGACCCAGTACTTC. It translates to CASSPSLGGGQETQYF. The rearrangement joins TRBV7-2 to TRBJ2-5, with 8 bases lining up with TRBD2. Trimming removed 5 bases from V and 2 bases from J; junction bases left unmatched: 10. Germline V gives CDR1 SGHTA, CDR2 FQGNSA. CDR3 length equals 16 residues.

CDR3 loop: CASSPDGRGNSPLHF. For the CDR3, the DNA is TGCGCCAGCAGCCCGGATGGGAGGGGCAATTCACCCCTCCACTTT. The chain carries TRBV5-1 and TRBJ1-6, with D possibly TRBD1 on 5 matching bases. Trimming cost V 4 bases and J 7 bases, with 15 bases left between them. This CDR3 has 15 residues. CDR1 and CDR2 from the germline V gene are SGHRS and YFSETQ.

The rearrangement joins TRBV14 to TRBJ2-2, with a tentative D call TRBD2 (6 bases). There are 16 residues in the CDR3. Germline CDR1 reads SGHDN; CDR2 reads FVKESK. V lost 1 base to trimming and J lost 4 bases, with 13 bases between them. The CDR3 loop reads CASSQVEGLGTGELFF. In DNA form, the CDR3 reads TGTGCCAGCAGCCAAGTGGAGGGGCTCGGCACCGGGGAGCTGTTTTTT.

The V call is TRBV25-1, the J call TRBJ2-3; D uncertain. The CDR3 is 14 amino acids. Trimming removed 2 bases at V and 1 base at J, with 7 bases between. Germline V gene lookup returns CDR1 MGHDK and CDR2 SYGVNS. The CDR3 coding sequence is TGTGCCAGCAGTGAACCTCGAGGCACAGATACGCAGTATTTT. This codes for CASSEPRGTDTQYF.

The CDR3 bases are TGTGCCAGCAGTCCCCGCACCGGACAGGAAAGGTCACCCCTCCACTTT. Translated: CASSPRTGQERSPLHF. J is TRBJ1-6 and V is TRBV7-8, with TRBD1 matching 7 bases. Germline loops: CDR1 SGHVS, CDR2 FQNEAQ. CDR3 length: 16 residues. V lost 6 bases, J lost 10 bases, and 15 bases stayed unmatched.

V gene TRBV7-8 combines with J gene TRBJ1-1, with 9 nucleotides matching TRBD1. CDR1 and CDR2 from the germline V gene are SGHVS and FQNEAQ. The V gene end was trimmed by 4 bases and the J gene end by 2 bases; junction bases not matched to a gene: 2. This CDR3 contains 14 residues. CDR3 nucleotides: TGTGCCAGCAGCTGGGGACAGGGCAACACTGAAGCTTTCTTT. The encoded protein is CASSWGQGNTEAFF.

The J gene is TRBJ2-7, the V gene TRBV7-3; TRBD2 is a possible D gene (5 bases). Germline CDR1 reads SGHTA; CDR2 reads FQGTGA. This CDR3 has 13 amino acids. Trimming took off 5 bases at V and 5 bases at J, with 13 bases between the two ends. The CDR3 DNA reads as TGTGCCAGCAGCCTGGCATTGGGAGACGAGCAGTACTTC. Protein product: CASSLALGDEQYF.

The V call is TRBV11-2, the J call TRBJ2-3; 7 bases align to TRBD2. The ends lost 5 bases at V and 6 bases at J; junction bases unmatched: 8. The CDR3 has 14 residues. In germline, CDR1 is SGHAT, CDR2 FQNNGV. The CDR3 coding sequence is TGTGCCAGCAGCCCTCGACTAGCCGCTGATACGCAGTATTTT. Encoded protein: CASSPRLAADTQYF.

V gene TRBV20-1 combines with J gene TRBJ2-3; D may be TRBD1 (7 bases). Trimming stripped 1 base from V and 13 bases from J, with 12 bases between. Germline V CDR1 and CDR2: DFQATT, SNEGSKA (reference sequence). This CDR3 contains 11 residues. The CDR3, as DNA: TGCAGTGCTAGAGGACAGGGAGGAAAGTATTTT. It encodes CSARGQGGKYF.

The chain combines TRBV6-5 with TRBJ2-2; D might be TRBD1 (5 bases). Trimming took off 7 bases at V and 5 bases at J, with 14 bases between the two ends. From germline, CDR1 is MNHEY and CDR2 SVGAGI. There are 14 residues in the CDR3. In DNA, the CDR3 is TGTGCCAGCACCGGCAGGGTTAATACCGGGGAGCTGTTTTTT. This sequence encodes CASTGRVNTGELFF.

The V call is TRBV6-5, the J call TRBJ2-3; 7 nucleotides agree with TRBD2. Germline CDR1 is MNHEY and CDR2 is SVGAGI. Trimming took 0 bases from V and 2 from J; bases not matched to a gene: 5. This CDR3 contains 16 residues. The CDR3 DNA is TGTGCCAGCAGTTACTCGACGGGGGGATTCACAGATACGCAGTATTTT. Protein product: CASSYSTGGFTDTQYF.

This clone was observed a single time. The V call is TRBV14, the J call TRBJ1-6; D is unclear. Germline assignment: CDR1 SGHDN and CDR2 FVKESK. V lost 3 bases to trimming and J lost 5 bases, with 17 bases between them. The CDR3 totals 17 residues. As DNA, the CDR3 is TGTGCCAGCAGCCACGATCCTCGAGGGATGGATAATTCACCCCTCCACTTT. Its translation is CASSHDPRGMDNSPLHF.

CDR3 nucleotide sequence: TGTGCCAGCAGCAGGAGTAACACTGAAGCTTTCTTT. This codes for CASSRSNTEAFF. This chain links TRBV5-5 with TRBJ1-1; D unresolved. CDR3 length: 12 amino acids. Between the trimmed V and J ends, which lost 4 bases and 2 bases, there was a span of 6 bases. Germline CDR1 is SGHKS and CDR2 is YYEKEE (reference sequence).

This chain joins TRBV5-1 and TRBJ2-2, with 10 positions matching TRBD1. Germline loops: CDR1 SGHRS, CDR2 YFSETQ. J was trimmed by 4 bases and V by 5 bases; bases with no gene match: 8. There are 16 residues in the CDR3. CDR3: CASSPGTGATTGELFF. The DNA of the CDR3 is TGCGCCAGCAGTCCCGGGACAGGGGCTACCACCGGGGAGCTGTTTTTT.

The V gene is TRBV3-1 (or the pseudogene TRBV3-2), the J gene TRBJ2-1, with 10 bases matching TRBD2. The CDR3 sequence is 17 residues long. With V trimmed by 4 bases and J by 0 bases, 6 bases remained unmatched. CDR1 LGHDT and CDR2 YNNKEL come from the germline V gene (reference sequence). The CDR3 reads CASSPPIAGGSYNEQFF. In nucleotides, the CDR3 is TGTGCCAGCAGCCCCCCAATAGCGGGAGGCTCCTACAATGAGCAGTTCTTC.

J is TRBJ2-6 and V is TRBV11-3; TRBD1 matches 9 bases. Per the germline V gene, CDR1 is SGHNT and CDR2 is YENEEA. Trimming took 5 bases from V and 0 from J; bases not matched to a gene: 2. There are 16 residues in the CDR3. The CDR3 DNA sequence: TGTGCCAGCAGCCCGGGACAGGGCTCTGGGGCCAACGTCCTGACTTTC. Encoded protein: CASSPGQGSGANVLTF.

With regard to this clone: The same CDR3 also results from other DNA sequences found in this sample. J is TRBJ1-5 and V is TRBV11-2; 7 bases match TRBD1. The J segment lost 3 bases and the V segment lost 5 bases, leaving 4 bases of the junction unmatched. There are 14 residues in the CDR3. Germline CDR1 reads SGHAT; CDR2 reads FQNNGV. This chain's CDR3 is CASSPQGHNQPQHF. Written as DNA, the CDR3 is TGTGCCAGCAGCCCACAGGGGCACAATCAGCCCCAGCATTTT. The full variable domain, with the rest looked up from reference TRBV11-2 and TRBJ1-5, is EAGVAQSPRYKIIEKRQSVAFWCNPISGHATLYWYQQILGQGPKLLIQFQNNGVVDDSQLPKDRFSAERLKGVDSTLKIQPAKLEDSAVYLCASSPQGHNQPQHFGDGTRLSIL.

In its sample, this clone was seen once. The V and J genes are TRBV7-9 and TRBJ1-1; 8 positions match TRBD1. After removal of 1 base from V and 1 base from J, the junction contained 5 bases not matched to a gene. The CDR3 runs to 16 residues. Germline values: CDR1 SEHNR, CDR2 FQNEAQ (reference sequence). Here the CDR3 DNA reads TGTGCCAGCAGCTTAGGGGAGACAGGGGAGAACACTGAAGCTTTCTTT. Its translation: CASSLGETGENTEAFF.

The rearrangement uses TRBV6-6 and TRBJ2-1; 7 bases are shared with TRBD2. Germline V lookup: CDR1 MNHNY, CDR2 SVGAGI (reference sequence). The V gene end was trimmed by 2 bases and the J gene end by 7 bases; junction bases not matched to a gene: 11. The CDR3 runs 16 residues. This CDR3 reads CASSYRGGEGRNEQFF. The CDR3 DNA follows: TGTGCCAGCAGTTACCGAGGTGGGGAGGGCCGAAATGAGCAGTTCTTC.

This chain uses TRBV6-2 or TRBV6-3 with TRBJ1-2; D may be TRBD1 (5 bases). The length of the CDR3 is 13 residues. Germline CDR1 MNHEY, CDR2 SVGEGT. Trimming cost V 5 bases and J 1 base, with 8 bases left between them. The CDR3 bases are TGTGCCAGCAGTACACAGGTTAACTATGGCTACACCTTC. Amino acids: CASSTQVNYGYTF.